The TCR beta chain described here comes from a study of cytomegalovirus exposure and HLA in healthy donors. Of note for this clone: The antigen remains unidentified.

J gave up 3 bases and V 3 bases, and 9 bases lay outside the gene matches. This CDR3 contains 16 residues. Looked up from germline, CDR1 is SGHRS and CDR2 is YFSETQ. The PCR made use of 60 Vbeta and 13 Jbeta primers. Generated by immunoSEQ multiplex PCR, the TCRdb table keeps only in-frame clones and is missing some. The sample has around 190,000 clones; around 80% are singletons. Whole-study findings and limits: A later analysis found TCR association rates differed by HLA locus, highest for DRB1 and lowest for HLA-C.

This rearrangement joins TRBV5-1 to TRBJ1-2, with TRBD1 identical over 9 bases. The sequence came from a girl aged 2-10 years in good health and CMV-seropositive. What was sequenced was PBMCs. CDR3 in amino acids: CASSSVQGAGDYGYTF. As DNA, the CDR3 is TGCGCCAGCAGCTCCGTACAGGGGGCGGGTGACTATGGCTACACCTTC.